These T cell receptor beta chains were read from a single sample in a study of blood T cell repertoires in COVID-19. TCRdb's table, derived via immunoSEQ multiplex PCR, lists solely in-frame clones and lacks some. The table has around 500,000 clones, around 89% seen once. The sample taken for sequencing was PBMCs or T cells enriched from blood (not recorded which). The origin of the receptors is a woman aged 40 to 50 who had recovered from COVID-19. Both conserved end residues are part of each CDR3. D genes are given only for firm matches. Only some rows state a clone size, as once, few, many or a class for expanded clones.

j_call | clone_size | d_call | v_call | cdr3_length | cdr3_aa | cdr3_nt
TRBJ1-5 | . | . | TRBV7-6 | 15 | CASSRGGNSNQPQHF | TGTGCCAGCAGCCGTGGGGGGAATAGCAATCAGCCCCAGCATTTT
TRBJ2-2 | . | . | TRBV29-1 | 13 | CSVGTKNTGELFF | TGCAGCGTTGGGACTAAAAACACCGGGGAGCTGTTTTTT
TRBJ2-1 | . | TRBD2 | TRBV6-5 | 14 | CASSRGLAGDEQFF | TGTGCCAGCAGCCGCGGACTAGCGGGCGATGAGCAGTTCTTC
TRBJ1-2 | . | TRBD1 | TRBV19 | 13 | CASKTGQGYGYTF | TGTGCCAGTAAAACAGGACAGGGATATGGCTACACCTTC
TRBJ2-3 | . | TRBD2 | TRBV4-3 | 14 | CASSQWASGSPQYF | TGCGCCAGCAGCCAATGGGCTAGCGGGAGTCCGCAGTATTTT
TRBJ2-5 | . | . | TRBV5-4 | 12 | CASSHPGETQYF | TGTGCCAGCAGCCACCCCGGAGAGACCCAGTACTTC
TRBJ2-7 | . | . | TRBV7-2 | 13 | CASSLGTEYEQYF | TGTGCCAGCAGCTTAGGGACAGAATACGAGCAGTACTTC
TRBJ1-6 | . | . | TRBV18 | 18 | CASSKRTEFSSSNSPLHF | TGTGCCAGCTCAAAGCGGACAGAGTTTTCTTCCTCAAATTCACCCCTCCACTTT
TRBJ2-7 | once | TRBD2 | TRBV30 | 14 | CAWSVDSGRYEQYF | TGTGCCTGGAGTGTAGATAGCGGGAGATACGAGCAGTACTTC
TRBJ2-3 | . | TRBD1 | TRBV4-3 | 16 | CASSRGTGGVGDTQYF | TGCGCCAGCAGCCGAGGGACAGGGGGCGTCGGAGATACGCAGTATTTT
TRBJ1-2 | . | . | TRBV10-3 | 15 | CAISEITGRDYGYTF | TGTGCCATCAGTGAGATAACAGGGAGGGACTATGGCTACACCTTC
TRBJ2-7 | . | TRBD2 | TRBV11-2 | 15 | CASSTRLAGDYEQYF | TGTGCCAGCAGCACTAGACTAGCGGGAGACTACGAGCAGTACTTC
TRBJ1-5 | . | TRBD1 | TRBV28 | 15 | CASSLLDRADQPQHF | TGTGCCAGCAGTTTGTTGGACAGGGCCGATCAGCCCCAGCATTTT
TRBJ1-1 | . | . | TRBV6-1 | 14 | CASSERTLNTEAFF | TGTGCCAGCAGTGAGAGGACATTGAACACTGAAGCTTTCTTT
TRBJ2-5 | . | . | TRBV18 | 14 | CASSRQTVVETQYF | TGTGCCAGCTCACGCCAGACAGTGGTGGAGACCCAGTACTTC
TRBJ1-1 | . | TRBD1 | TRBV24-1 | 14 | CATSDLGQVAGAFF | TGTGCCACCAGTGACCTGGGACAGGTTGCGGGAGCTTTCTTT
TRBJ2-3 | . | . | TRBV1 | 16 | CTSSQTDRGQGDTQYF | TGCACCAGCAGCCAAACGGACAGGGGGCAGGGAGATACGCAGTATTTT
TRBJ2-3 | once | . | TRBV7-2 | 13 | CASSWTYTDTQYF | TGTGCCAGCAGCTGGACTTATACAGATACGCAGTATTTT
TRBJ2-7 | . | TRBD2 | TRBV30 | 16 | CAWRGLAGERSYEQYF | TGTGCCTGGAGAGGACTAGCGGGAGAAAGATCCTACGAGCAGTACTTC
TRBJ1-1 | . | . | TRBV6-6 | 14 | CASSYRVGQSEAFF | TGTGCCAGCAGTTACAGGGTCGGACAGAGTGAAGCTTTCTTT
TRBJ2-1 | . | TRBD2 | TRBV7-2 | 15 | CASSSTSVSYNEQFF | TGTGCCAGCAGTTCTACTAGCGTCTCCTACAATGAGCAGTTCTTC
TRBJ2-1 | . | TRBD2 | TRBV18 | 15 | CASSPGTSGSGEQFF | TGTGCCAGCTCACCAGGGACTAGCGGGAGTGGTGAGCAGTTCTTC
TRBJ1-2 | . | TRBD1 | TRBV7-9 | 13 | CASSFDREEGYTF | TGTGCCAGCAGCTTCGACAGGGAGGAAGGCTACACCTTC
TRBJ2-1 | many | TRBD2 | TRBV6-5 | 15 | CASSPTSGSPNEQFF | TGTGCCAGCAGCCCGACTAGCGGGAGCCCCAATGAGCAGTTCTTC
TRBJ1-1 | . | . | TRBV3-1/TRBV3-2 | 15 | CASSLPGHMNTEAFF | TGTGCCAGCAGCCTGCCGGGACACATGAACACTGAAGCTTTCTTT
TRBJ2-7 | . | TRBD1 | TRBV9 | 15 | CASSVAGTGYYEQYF | TGTGCCAGCAGCGTAGCCGGGACAGGGTACTACGAGCAGTACTTC
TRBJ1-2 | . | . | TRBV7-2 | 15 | CASSLGRAGLYGYTF | TGTGCCAGCAGCTTAGGTCGTGCAGGGCTCTATGGCTACACCTTC
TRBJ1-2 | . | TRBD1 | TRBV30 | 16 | CAWSVIFDRGNYGYTF | TGTGCCTGGAGTGTAATCTTCGACAGGGGTAACTATGGCTACACCTTC
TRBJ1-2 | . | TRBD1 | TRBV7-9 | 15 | CASSLVTGTNYGYTF | TGTGCCAGCAGCTTAGTGACAGGGACTAACTATGGCTACACCTTC
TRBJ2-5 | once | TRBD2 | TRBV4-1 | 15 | CASSQGLAGVETQYF | TGCGCCAGCAGCCAAGGACTAGCGGGAGTAGAGACCCAGTACTTC
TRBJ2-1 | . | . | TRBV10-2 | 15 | CASSEVEGVWYEQFF | TGCGCCAGCAGTGAGGTGGAGGGAGTTTGGTATGAGCAGTTCTTC
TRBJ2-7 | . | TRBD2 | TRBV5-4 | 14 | CASSLTSDTSEQYF | TGTGCCAGCAGCTTAACTAGCGATACGTCCGAGCAGTACTTC
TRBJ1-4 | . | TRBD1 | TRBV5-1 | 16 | CASSYLPGQPNEKLFF | TGCGCCAGCAGCTACCTTCCGGGACAGCCAAATGAAAAACTGTTTTTT
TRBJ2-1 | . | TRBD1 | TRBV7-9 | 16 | CASSLAGTGGYNEQFF | TGTGCCAGCAGCCTAGCCGGGACAGGGGGGTACAATGAGCAGTTCTTC
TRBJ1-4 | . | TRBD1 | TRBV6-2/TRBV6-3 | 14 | CASIPGQGHEKLFF | TGTGCCAGCATCCCGGGACAGGGGCATGAAAAACTGTTTTTT
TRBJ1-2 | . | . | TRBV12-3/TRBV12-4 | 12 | CASSPSGGGYTF | TGTGCCAGCAGTCCTAGCGGGGGCGGCTACACCTTC
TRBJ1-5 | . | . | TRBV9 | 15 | CASSAMDSFNQPQHF | TGTGCCAGCAGCGCCATGGACAGCTTCAATCAGCCCCAGCATTTT
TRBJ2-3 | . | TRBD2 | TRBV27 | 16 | CASSFEVGGGTDTQYF | TGTGCCAGCAGTTTTGAGGTTGGGGGGGGGACAGATACGCAGTATTTT
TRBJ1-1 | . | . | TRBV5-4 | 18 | CASSLGQGFGMKNTEAFF | TGTGCCAGCAGCTTGGGGCAGGGTTTTGGCATGAAGAACACTGAAGCTTTCTTT
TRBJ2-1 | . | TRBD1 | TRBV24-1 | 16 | CATSDAGTGGWNEQFF | TGTGCCACCAGTGACGCCGGGACAGGGGGCTGGAATGAGCAGTTCTTC
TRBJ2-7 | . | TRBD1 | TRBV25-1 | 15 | CASSSRRDREGEQYF | TGTGCCAGCAGTTCCCGCCGGGACAGGGAGGGCGAGCAGTACTTC
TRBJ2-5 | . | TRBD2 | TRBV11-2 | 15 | CASSLGGRLQETQYF | TGTGCCAGCAGCTTGGGGGGGAGGCTCCAAGAGACCCAGTACTTC
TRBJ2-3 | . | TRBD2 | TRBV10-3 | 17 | CAISPSRTSQDTDTQYF | TGTGCCATCAGTCCCAGTCGGACTAGCCAAGACACAGATACGCAGTATTTT